What follows are 5 T cell receptor beta chains derived from one specimen sequenced in a study of OX40 agonist ivuxolimab in advanced cancers. Receptors were amplified or captured by the immunoSEQ multiplex PCR assay. TCRdb's version of the immuneACCESS table is confined to in-frame rearrangements and falls short of the full clone set. An unresolved V gene accounts for under half of the shortfall where checked; the remainder is of unknown origin. The sample records roughly 80,000 clones, about 88% of which are singletons. The leading ten clones occupy 0.38% of the sample. Sequenced material: CD4+ or CD8+ T cells sorted from blood, taken in a trial of the OX40 agonist ivuxolimab. These receptors were obtained from an adult with an advanced solid tumor such as melanoma, head and neck, liver or kidney cancer.

V usage is TRBV11-3 and J usage is TRBJ2-3; 10 bases map to TRBD2. Germline V gene lookup returns CDR1 SGHNT and CDR2 YENEEA. V shed 4 bases, J shed 1 base, and the junction held 2 bases outside the gene matches. This CDR3 is 15 amino acids long. As DNA, the CDR3 is TGTGCCAGCAGCTCCGGACTAGCGGGCACAGATACGCAGTATTTT. This sequence encodes CASSSGLAGTDTQYF.

This chain uses TRBV30 with TRBJ1-2, with TRBD1 as a possible D gene (5 bases). This CDR3 is 20 amino acids long. V was shortened by 2 bases and J by 3 bases, with 31 bases between the two germline ends. CDR1 is GTSNPN, CDR2 SVGIG, per germline (reference sequence). CDR3 residues: CAWSRSQVQGAVSLDYGYTF. The CDR3 bases are TGTGCCTGGAGTCGGTCTCAGGTGCAAGGGGCCGTCTCGTTAGACTATGGCTACACCTTC.

This chain connects TRBV5-4 to TRBJ2-3, with D uncertain. This CDR3 is built from 14 residues. In germline, CDR1 is SGHNT, CDR2 YYREEE (reference sequence). V shed 1 base and J shed 1 base, with 7 bases lying between them. The CDR3 sequence is CASSLWQRTDTQYF. In DNA, the CDR3 is TGTGCCAGCAGCTTGTGGCAGCGCACAGATACGCAGTATTTT.

This chain uses TRBV6-6 with TRBJ2-3; 9 bases line up with TRBD1. CDR1 is MNHNY and CDR2 is SVGAGI in the germline V gene (reference sequence). The J segment lost 6 bases and the V segment lost 6 bases, leaving 10 bases of the junction unmatched. The CDR3 is 15 residues long. The CDR3 sequence is CASRPSGQGFDTQYF. The CDR3, as DNA: TGTGCCAGCAGGCCATCGGGACAGGGTTTCGATACGCAGTATTTT.

A note on this clone: Other DNA sequences in this specimen translate into the identical CDR3. This chain joins TRBV10-3 and TRBJ1-2; maybe TRBD1 (5 bases). The CDR3 contains 14 residues. Germline V gene sequence: CDR1 ENHRY, CDR2 SYGVKD. V was shortened by 3 bases and J by 0 bases, with 8 bases between the two germline ends. The CDR3 DNA follows: TGTGCCATCAGTGACCGGGGGGCTAACTATGGCTACACCTTC. As protein: CAISDRGANYGYTF.